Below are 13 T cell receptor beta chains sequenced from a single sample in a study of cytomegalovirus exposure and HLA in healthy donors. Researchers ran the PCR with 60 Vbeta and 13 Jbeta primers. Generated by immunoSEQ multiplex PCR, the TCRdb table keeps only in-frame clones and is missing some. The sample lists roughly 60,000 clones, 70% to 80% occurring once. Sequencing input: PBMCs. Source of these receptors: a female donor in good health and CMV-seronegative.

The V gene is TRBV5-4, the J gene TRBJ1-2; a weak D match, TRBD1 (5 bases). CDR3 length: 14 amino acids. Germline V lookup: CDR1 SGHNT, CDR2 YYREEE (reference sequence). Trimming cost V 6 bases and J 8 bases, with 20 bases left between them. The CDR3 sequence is CASTPPGREGGYTF. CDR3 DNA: TGTGCCAGCACCCCCCCGGGCAGGGAGGGCGGCTACACCTTC.

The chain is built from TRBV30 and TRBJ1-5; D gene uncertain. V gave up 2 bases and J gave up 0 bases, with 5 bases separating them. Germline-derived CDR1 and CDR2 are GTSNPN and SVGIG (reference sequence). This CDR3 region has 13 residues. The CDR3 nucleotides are TGTGCCTGGAGTATCTCTAGCAATCAGCCCCAGCATTTT. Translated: CAWSISSNQPQHF.

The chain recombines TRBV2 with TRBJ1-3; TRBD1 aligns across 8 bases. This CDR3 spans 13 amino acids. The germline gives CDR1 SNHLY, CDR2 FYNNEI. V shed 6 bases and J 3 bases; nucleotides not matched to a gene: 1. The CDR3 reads CASRDRDGNTIYF. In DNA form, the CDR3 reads TGTGCCAGCAGGGACAGGGATGGAAACACCATATATTTT.

In nucleotides, the CDR3 is TGCAGCGTTGATCAAGGGGGCGAAGAGACCCAGTACTTC. This encodes CSVDQGGEETQYF. The chain links TRBV29-1 to TRBJ2-5, with 7 bases lining up with TRBD1. This CDR3 contains 13 residues. CDR1 SQVTM and CDR2 ANQGSEA come from the germline V gene. Germline trimming cut 3 bases from V and 3 bases from J; bases unmatched to any gene: 4. Supplemented by reference TRBV29-1 and TRBJ2-5, the full variable domain reads SAVISQKPSRDICQRGTSLTIQCQVDSQVTMMFWYRQQPGQSLTLIATANQGSEATYESGFVIDKFPISRPNLTFSTLTVSNMSPEDSSIYLCSVDQGGEETQYFGPGTRLLVL.

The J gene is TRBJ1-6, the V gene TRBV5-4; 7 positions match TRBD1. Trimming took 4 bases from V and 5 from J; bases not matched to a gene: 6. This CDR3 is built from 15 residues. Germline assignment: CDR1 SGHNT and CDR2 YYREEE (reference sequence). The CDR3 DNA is TGTGCCAGCAGCCTCCGGGACAGAAATAATTCACCCCTCCACTTT. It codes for CASSLRDRNNSPLHF.

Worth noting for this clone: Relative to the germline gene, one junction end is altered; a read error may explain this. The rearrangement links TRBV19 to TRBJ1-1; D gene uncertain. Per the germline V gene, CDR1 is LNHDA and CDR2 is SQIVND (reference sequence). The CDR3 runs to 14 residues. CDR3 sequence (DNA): TGTGCCAGTAGTTCCCGGGATCAGACCCGCGAAGGTCTCTTT. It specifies CASSSRDQTREGLF.

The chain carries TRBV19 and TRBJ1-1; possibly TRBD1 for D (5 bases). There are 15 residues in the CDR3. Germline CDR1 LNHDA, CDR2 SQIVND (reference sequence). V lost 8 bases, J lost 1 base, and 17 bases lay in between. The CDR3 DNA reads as TGTGCCAGTCAATACTACGGACATACGAACACTGAAGCTTTCTTT. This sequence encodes CASQYYGHTNTEAFF.

The CDR3 bases are TGTGCCTGGGGCCGGTCAGGGAAGAACTATGGCTACACCTTC. Its protein is CAWGRSGKNYGYTF. The gene calls are TRBV30 and TRBJ1-2, with TRBD1 as a possible D gene (5 bases). The CDR3 is 14 amino acids. CDR1 and CDR2 from the germline V gene are GTSNPN and SVGIG (reference sequence). V lost 5 bases and J lost 2, with 15 bases in between.

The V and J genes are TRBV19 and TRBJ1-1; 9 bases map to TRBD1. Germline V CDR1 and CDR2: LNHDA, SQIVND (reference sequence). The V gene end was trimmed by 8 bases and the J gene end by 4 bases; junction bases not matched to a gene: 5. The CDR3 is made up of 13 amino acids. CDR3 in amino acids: CASHRGLGTEAFF. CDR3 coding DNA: TGTGCCAGTCACAGGGGGCTTGGCACTGAAGCTTTCTTT.

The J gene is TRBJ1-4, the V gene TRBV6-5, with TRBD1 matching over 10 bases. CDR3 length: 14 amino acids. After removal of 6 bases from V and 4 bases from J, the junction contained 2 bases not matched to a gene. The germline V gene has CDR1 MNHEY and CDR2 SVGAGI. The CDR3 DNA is TGTGCCAGCAGAAGGGACAGGGGTAATGAAAAACTGTTTTTT. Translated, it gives CASRRDRGNEKLFF.

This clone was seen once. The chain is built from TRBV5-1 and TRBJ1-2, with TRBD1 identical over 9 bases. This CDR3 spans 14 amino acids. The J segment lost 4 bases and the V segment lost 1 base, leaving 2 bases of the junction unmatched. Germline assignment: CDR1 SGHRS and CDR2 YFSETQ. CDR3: CASSLLTGGYGYTF. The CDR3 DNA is TGCGCCAGCAGCTTGCTGACAGGGGGCTATGGCTACACCTTC.

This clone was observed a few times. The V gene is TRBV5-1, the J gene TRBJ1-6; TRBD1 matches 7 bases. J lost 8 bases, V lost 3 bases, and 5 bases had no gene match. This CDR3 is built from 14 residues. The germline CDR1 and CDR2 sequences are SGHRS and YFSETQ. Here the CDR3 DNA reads TGCGCCAGCAGCTCCGGGACAGATGATTCACCCCTCCACTTT. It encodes CASSSGTDDSPLHF.

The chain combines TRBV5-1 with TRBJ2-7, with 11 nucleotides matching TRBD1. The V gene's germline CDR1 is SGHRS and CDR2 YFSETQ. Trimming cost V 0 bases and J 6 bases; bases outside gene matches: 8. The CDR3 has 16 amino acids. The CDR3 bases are TGCGCCAGCAGCTTGGATGGGGACAGGGGGGAGTCCGAGCAGTACTTC. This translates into CASSLDGDRGESEQYF.